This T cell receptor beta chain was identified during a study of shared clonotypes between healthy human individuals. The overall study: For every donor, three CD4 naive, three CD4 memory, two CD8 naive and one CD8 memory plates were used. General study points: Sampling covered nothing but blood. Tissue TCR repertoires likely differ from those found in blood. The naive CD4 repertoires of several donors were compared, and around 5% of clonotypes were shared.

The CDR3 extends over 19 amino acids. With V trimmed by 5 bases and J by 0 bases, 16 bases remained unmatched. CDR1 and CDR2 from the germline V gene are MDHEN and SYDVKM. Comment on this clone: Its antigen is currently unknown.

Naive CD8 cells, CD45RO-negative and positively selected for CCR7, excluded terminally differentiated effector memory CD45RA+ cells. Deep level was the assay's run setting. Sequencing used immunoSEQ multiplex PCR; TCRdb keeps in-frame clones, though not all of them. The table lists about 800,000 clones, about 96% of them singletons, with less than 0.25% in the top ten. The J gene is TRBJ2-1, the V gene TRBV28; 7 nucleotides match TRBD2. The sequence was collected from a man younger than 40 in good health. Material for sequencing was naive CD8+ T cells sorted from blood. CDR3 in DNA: TGTGCCAGCAGTCCCCCGGAGAGCGGGATCATGAGCTCCTACAATGAGCAGTTCTTC. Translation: CASSPPESGIMSSYNEQFF.